The T cell receptor beta chain described here comes from a study of cytomegalovirus exposure and HLA in healthy donors. Per the germline V gene, CDR1 is SGHDT and CDR2 is YYEEEE. Germline trimming cut 3 bases from V and 4 bases from J; bases unmatched to any gene: 9. The CDR3 has 15 amino acids. The PCR contained 60 Vbeta and 13 Jbeta primers. The protocol was immunoSEQ multiplex PCR, while the TCRdb copy is restricted to in-frame clones and leaves out a portion. The sample has approximately 97,000 clones, around 80% seen once; the top ten hold under 5.5%. The specimen sequenced was PBMCs. The J gene is TRBJ2-7, the V gene TRBV5-6; 8 nucleotides line up with TRBD1. This receptor was obtained from a man aged 35-49 years in good health and CMV-seropositive. CDR3 sequence (DNA): TGTGCCAGCAGCTCCTTCAGGGGGCTGGAGTACGAGCAGTACTTC. Translating it yields CASSSFRGLEYEQYF. Full variable domain (remainder filled in from reference TRBV5-6 and TRBJ2-7): DAGVTQSPTHLIKTRGQQVTLRCSPKSGHDTVSWYQQALGQGPQFIFQYYEEEERQRGNFPDRFSGHQFPNYSSELNVNALLLGDSALYLCASSSFRGLEYEQYFGPGTRLTVT.